Reported below is one TCR beta chain. Its antigen is still unknown. Then a second PCR, running about 6 to 12 cycles, was carried out with a sample-barcoded 5' primer and a J-beta primer mix. From the 5' RACE reads, TCRdb called clonotypes with MiXCR, one entry per CDR3 protein. The repertoire holds some 1.8 million distinct CDR3 sequences, with 35% to 50% as singletons. This entry is derived from a study of blood T cells in healthy people across ages. Donors were systemically healthy Caucasian individuals from Russia aged 6 to 90 years. Study outcomes and limitations: PBMC samples, being unsorted, prevented any conclusive comparison of naive and antigen-experienced cells. The percentage of naive T cells correlated strongly with TCR beta diversity.

Germline V gene sequence: CDR1 SGHAT, CDR2 FQNNGV. The CDR3 is 12 amino acids. Between the trimmed V and J ends, which lost 5 bases and 5 bases, there was a span of 9 bases. The sequence was obtained from a human donor in good health. The genes are TRBV11-2 and TRBJ2-5, with no clear D. Sequenced sample: blood. CDR3 DNA: TGTGCCAGCAGCCACTCCCGGGAGACCCAGTACTTC. Translated: CASSHSRETQYF.